Included here is one T cell receptor beta chain sequence, with context. No antigen is known for it. This sample was taken from a study of lymphopenia after photon versus proton radiotherapy. Whole-study findings and limits: Proton therapy kept repertoires fairly stable, unlike photons, which gained effector/memory cells. In patients who died, overall survival fell as post-nadir TCR diversity dropped more. Oligoclonal CD8+ Temra expansion after nadir drove photon patients' diversity drop.

Repertoires were generated with immunoSEQ multiplex PCR, while TCRdb's copy carries only in-frame clones and drops some. Of roughly 58,000 clones listed, about nine tenths are singletons. Here the sequenced sample was peripheral blood, taken from a patient treated with proton-based radiotherapy. The sequence was collected from a man aged 80 or over with esophageal cancer.

The CDR3 bases are TGTGCCAGCAGCCAAGGGCTAAAAACAGGGATTGCTGGAAACACCATATATTTT. Protein sequence: CASSQGLKTGIAGNTIYF. This chain joins TRBV14 and TRBJ1-3; D perhaps matches TRBD1 (6 bases). This CDR3 contains 18 residues. V was pared by 1 base and J by 2 bases, with 18 bases between. Germline CDR1 reads SGHDN; CDR2 reads FVKESK.